The clone carrying this T cell receptor (beta chain) has a single count. This entry is derived from a study of blood T cell repertoires in COVID-19. Study context: The origin of the acute and convalescent COVID-19 samples was the United States, Italy and Spain. Nucleic acid was either cDNA or gDNA, and it came from T cells, B-cell-depleted T cells, or PBMCs.

Profiling relied on immunoSEQ multiplex PCR, and the TCRdb table lists in-frame clones only, not all of them. Here the sample spans around 270,000 clones, about four fifths being singletons. The clonotype comes from a person between 65 and 80 years old with COVID-19, enrolled during active disease. The sample was peripheral blood.

CDR3 in amino acids: CAWGGDTTGNTIYF. The CDR3 DNA reads as TGTGCCTGGGGCGGGGACACCACTGGAAACACCATATATTTT. V gene TRBV30 combines with J gene TRBJ1-3; D possibly corresponds to TRBD1 (6 bases). Germline CDR1 is GTSNPN and CDR2 is SVGIG (reference sequence). This CDR3 region has 14 residues. The V end lost 5 bases, the J end lost 2 bases, and 13 bases lay between the germline ends.